Presented here are 4 T cell receptor beta chains from one specimen sequenced in a study of cytomegalovirus exposure and HLA in healthy donors. Amplification used 60 Vbeta primers and 13 Jbeta primers. The assay was immunoSEQ multiplex PCR, and TCRdb's table has in-frame clones only and misses some. The data hold about 160,000 clones, with 65% to 85% observed a single time. Material: PBMCs. These receptor sequences come from a man aged 40-49 years in good health and CMV-seropositive.

V gene TRBV18 combines with J gene TRBJ1-5; tentatively, D is TRBD1 (6 bases). The V end was cut by 5 bases, the J end by 2 bases, with 19 bases between. CDR3 size: 17 residues. The germline gives CDR1 KGHSH, CDR2 LQKENI. As DNA, the CDR3 is TGTGCCAGCTCAAGTCCCGGGGGGCGAGGTGGCAATCAGCCCCAGCATTTT. Its translation is CASSSPGGRGGNQPQHF.

This clone has just a few counts. This chain joins TRBV6-5 and TRBJ1-1; D is uncertain. V lost 6 bases to trimming and J lost 5 bases, with 19 bases between them. CDR1 and CDR2 (germline): MNHEY, SVGAGI. The CDR3 is made up of 15 amino acids. In nucleotides, the CDR3 is TGTGCCAGCAGCCGCGGGCCAGCCGGGGAAACTGAAGCTTTCTTT. Translated: CASSRGPAGETEAFF.

The rearrangement joins TRBV6-5 to TRBJ1-2; possibly TRBD1 for D (6 bases). The CDR3 has 14 amino acids. V shed 2 bases and J shed 4 bases, with 11 bases lying between them. CDR1 is MNHEY and CDR2 is SVGAGI in the germline V gene. CDR3 residues: CASSYLSGVYGYTF. The CDR3, as DNA: TGTGCCAGCAGTTACCTCTCAGGGGTCTATGGCTACACCTTC.

The chain carries TRBV19 and TRBJ2-2; D might be TRBD2 (5 bases). V lost 3 bases and J 5 bases, leaving 16 bases between the germline ends. CDR1 and CDR2 (germline): LNHDA, SQIVND (reference sequence). CDR3 length equals 16 residues. This CDR3 reads CASSMARLAGTGELFF. Here the CDR3 DNA reads TGTGCCAGTAGTATGGCAAGGCTAGCTGGGACCGGGGAGCTGTTTTTT.